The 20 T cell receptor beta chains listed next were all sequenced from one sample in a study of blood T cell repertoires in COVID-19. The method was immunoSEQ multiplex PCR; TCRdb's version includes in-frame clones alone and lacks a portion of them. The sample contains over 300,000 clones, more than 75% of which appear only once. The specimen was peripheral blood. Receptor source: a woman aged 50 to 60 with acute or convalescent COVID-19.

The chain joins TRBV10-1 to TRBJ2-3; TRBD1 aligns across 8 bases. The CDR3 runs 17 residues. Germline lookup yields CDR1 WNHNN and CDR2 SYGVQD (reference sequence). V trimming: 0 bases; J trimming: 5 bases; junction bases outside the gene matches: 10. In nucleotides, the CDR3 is TGCGCCAGCAGTGAGTCCCCCCTCAGGGGGCGCGGAGATACGCAGTATTTT. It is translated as CASSESPLRGRGDTQYF.

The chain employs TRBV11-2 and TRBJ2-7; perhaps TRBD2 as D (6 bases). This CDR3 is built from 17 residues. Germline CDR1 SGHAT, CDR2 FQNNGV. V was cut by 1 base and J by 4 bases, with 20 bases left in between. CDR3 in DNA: TGTGCCAGCAGCTTAGGTCTGGGCGCGGGGATCTCATACGAGCAGTACTTC. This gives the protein CASSLGLGAGISYEQYF.

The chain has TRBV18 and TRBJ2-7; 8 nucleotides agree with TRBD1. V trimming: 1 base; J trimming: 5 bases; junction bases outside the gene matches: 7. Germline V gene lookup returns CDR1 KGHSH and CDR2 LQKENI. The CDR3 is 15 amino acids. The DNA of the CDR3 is TGTGCCAGCTCACCACGAGGGCAGGGGGCCGACGAGCAGTACTTC. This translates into CASSPRGQGADEQYF.

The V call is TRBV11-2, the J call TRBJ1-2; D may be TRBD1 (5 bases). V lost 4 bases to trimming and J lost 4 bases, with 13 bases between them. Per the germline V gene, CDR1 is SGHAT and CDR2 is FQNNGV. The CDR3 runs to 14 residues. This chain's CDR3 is CASSSVQGGYGYTF. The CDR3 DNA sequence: TGTGCCAGCAGCTCGGTCCAGGGCGGCTATGGCTACACCTTC.

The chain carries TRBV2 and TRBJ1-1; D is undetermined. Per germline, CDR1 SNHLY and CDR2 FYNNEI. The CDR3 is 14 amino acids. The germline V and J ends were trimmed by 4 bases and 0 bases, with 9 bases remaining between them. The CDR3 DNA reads TGTGCCAGCAGTGGAATGACACTGAACACTGAAGCTTTCTTT. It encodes CASSGMTLNTEAFF. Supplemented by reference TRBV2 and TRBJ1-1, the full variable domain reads EPEVTQTPSHQVTQMGQEVILRCVPISNHLYFYWYRQILGQKVEFLVSFYNNEISEKSEIFDDQFSVERPDGSNFTLKIRSTKLEDSAMYFCASSGMTLNTEAFFGQGTRLTVV.

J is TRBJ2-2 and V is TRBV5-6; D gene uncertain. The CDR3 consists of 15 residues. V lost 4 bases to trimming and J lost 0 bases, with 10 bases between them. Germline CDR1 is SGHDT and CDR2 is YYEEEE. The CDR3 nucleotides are TGTGCCAGCAGCAAGCGACGGACGAACACCGGGGAGCTGTTTTTT. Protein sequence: CASSKRRTNTGELFF.

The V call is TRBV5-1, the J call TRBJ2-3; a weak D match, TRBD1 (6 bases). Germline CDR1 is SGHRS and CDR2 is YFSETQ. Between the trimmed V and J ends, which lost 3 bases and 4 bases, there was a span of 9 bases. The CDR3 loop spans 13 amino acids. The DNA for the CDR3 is TGCGCCAGCAGCTACAGGGTTCCAGATACGCAGTATTTT. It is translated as CASSYRVPDTQYF.

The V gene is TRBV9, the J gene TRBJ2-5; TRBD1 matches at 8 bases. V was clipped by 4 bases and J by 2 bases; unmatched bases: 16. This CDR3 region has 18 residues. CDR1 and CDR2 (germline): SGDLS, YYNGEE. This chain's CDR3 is CASSPHTAGTGTQETQYF. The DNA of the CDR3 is TGTGCCAGCAGCCCACACACCGCCGGGACAGGAACTCAAGAGACCCAGTACTTC.

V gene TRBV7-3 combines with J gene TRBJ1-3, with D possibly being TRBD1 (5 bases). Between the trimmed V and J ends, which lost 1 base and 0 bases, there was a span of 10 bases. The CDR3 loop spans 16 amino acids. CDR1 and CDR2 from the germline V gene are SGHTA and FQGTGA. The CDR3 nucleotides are TGTGCCAGCAGCTTAAATGCGGGGGACTCTGGAAACACCATATATTTT. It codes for CASSLNAGDSGNTIYF.

The CDR3 coding sequence is TGTGCCAGCAGCGCGGGATTCTGGTCCTACAATGAGCAGTTCTTC. This encodes CASSAGFWSYNEQFF. The chain combines TRBV9 with TRBJ2-1, with D possibly being TRBD2 (5 bases). This CDR3 contains 15 residues. From germline, CDR1 is SGDLS and CDR2 YYNGEE. Trimming took off 3 bases at V and 1 base at J, with 11 bases between the two ends.

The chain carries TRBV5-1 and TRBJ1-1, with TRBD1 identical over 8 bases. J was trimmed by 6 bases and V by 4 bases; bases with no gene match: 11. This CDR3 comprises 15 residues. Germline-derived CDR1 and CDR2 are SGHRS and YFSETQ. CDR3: CASSLTDRDVAEAFF. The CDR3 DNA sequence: TGCGCCAGCAGCCTGACGGACAGGGATGTCGCTGAAGCTTTCTTT.

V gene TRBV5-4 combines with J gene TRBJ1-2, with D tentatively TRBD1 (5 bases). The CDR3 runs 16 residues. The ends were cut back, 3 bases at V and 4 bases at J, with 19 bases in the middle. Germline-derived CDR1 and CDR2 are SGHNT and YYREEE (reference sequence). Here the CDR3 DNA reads TGTGCCAGCAGCTCCAACTTGTGGGGCCAGAGCTATGGCTACACCTTC. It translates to CASSSNLWGQSYGYTF.

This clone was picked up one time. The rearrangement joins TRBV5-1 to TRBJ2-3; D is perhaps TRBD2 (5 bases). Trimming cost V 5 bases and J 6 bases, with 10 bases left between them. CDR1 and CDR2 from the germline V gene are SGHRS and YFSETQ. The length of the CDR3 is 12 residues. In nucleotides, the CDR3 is TGCGCCAGCAGACTAGTCCCGGATACGCAGTATTTT. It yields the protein CASRLVPDTQYF.

The CDR3 loop is CASTHSGSYGPQETQYF. The CDR3 DNA reads TGTGCCAGCACTCATTCCGGGTCCTACGGCCCCCAAGAGACCCAGTACTTC. The rearrangement links TRBV7-2 to TRBJ2-5; D gene unclear. This CDR3 has 17 amino acids. CDR1 SGHTA and CDR2 FQGNSA come from the germline V gene. Trimming left V 7 bases short and J 1 base short, with 22 bases between.

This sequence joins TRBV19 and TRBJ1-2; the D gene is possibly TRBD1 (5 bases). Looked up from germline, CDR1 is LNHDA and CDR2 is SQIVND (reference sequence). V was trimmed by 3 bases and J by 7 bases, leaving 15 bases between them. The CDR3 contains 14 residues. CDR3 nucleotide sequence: TGTGCCAGTAGTATCAGACAGCTGCGCGGTGGCTACACCTTC. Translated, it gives CASSIRQLRGGYTF.

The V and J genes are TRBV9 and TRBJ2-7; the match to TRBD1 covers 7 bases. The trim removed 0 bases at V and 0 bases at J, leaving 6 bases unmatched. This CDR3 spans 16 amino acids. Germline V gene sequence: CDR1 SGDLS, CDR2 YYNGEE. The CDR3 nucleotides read TGTGCCAGCAGCGTAGGCCCGGACAGGAGCTCCTACGAGCAGTACTTC. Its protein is CASSVGPDRSSYEQYF.

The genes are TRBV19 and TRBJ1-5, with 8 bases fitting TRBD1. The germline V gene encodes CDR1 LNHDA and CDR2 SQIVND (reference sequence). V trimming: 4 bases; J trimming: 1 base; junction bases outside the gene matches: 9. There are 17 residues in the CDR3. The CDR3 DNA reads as TGTGCCAGTAGTAGGGACAGGCCCCTTTTGAGCAATCAGCCCCAGCATTTT. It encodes CASSRDRPLLSNQPQHF.

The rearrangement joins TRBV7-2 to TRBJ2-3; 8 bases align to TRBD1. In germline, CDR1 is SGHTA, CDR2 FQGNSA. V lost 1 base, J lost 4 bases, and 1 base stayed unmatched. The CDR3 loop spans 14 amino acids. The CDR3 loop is CASSLGQGPDTQYF. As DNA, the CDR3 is TGTGCCAGCAGCTTAGGACAGGGGCCAGATACGCAGTATTTT.

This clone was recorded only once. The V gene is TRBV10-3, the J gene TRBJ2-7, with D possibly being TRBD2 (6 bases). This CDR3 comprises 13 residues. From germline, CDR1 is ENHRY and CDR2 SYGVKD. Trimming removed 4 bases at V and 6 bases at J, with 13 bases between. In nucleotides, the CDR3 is TGTGCCATCAGTGGCACGGGAGCGGGCGAGCAGTACTTC. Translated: CAISGTGAGEQYF.

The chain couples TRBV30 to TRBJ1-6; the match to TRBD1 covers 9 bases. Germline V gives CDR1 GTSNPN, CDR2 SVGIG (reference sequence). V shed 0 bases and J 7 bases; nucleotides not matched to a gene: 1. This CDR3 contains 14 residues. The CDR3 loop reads CAWSVGTGNSPLHF. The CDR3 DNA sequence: TGTGCCTGGAGTGTAGGGACAGGGAATTCACCCCTCCACTTT.